This record looks at one T cell receptor (beta chain) sequence and its context. This sample is part of a study of T cell changes during pregnancy in multiple sclerosis. Germline CDR1 and CDR2: MNHEY and SVGAGI. V was pared by 0 bases and J by 6 bases, with 2 bases of the junction left unmatched. The CDR3 covers 15 residues. Only in-frame clones appear in the TCRdb table, and some are missing; sequencing was by immunoSEQ multiplex PCR. The sample consists of tens of thousands of clones, about nine tenths of them appearing once. The chain recombines TRBV6-5 with TRBJ1-6; 7 nucleotides agree with TRBD1. Sequencing was performed on CD4+ T cells from peripheral blood mononuclear cells, taken before pregnancy. The clonotype was recovered from a female donor with multiple sclerosis, enrolled in a pregnancy study. The CDR3 DNA sequence: TGTGCCAGCAGTTACTCGGGACAGATTAATTCACCCCTCCACTTT. It encodes CASSYSGQINSPLHF.